This passage covers 5 T cell receptor beta chains from one sample sequenced in a study of shared clonotypes between healthy human individuals. The assay was immunoSEQ multiplex PCR, and TCRdb's table has in-frame clones only and misses some. Counted here are 1.5 million to 2.5 million clones, about 95% occurring once; the ten biggest clones make up 1% to 1.5%. The naive CD8 fraction comprised CD45RO-negative cells positively selected for CCR7 and excluded terminally differentiated effector memory CD45RA+ cells. The sample comprised naive CD8+ T cells sorted from blood. The receptor source for this set is a man aged 18 to 30 in good health.

The rearrangement links TRBV2 to TRBJ2-1, with a tentative D call TRBD2 (6 bases). This CDR3 has 15 residues. V lost 3 bases and J lost 7, with 16 bases in between. Germline V gene lookup returns CDR1 SNHLY and CDR2 FYNNEI. The DNA of the CDR3 is TGTGCCAGCAGTGAGGGGGGAGTAATAGTAAATGAGCAGTTCTTC. It is translated as CASSEGGVIVNEQFF.

The CDR3 DNA sequence: TGTGCCAGCAGTTTAGGACAAAACACAGATACGCAGTATTTT. This encodes CASSLGQNTDTQYF. The chain combines TRBV27 with TRBJ2-3; TRBD1 is a possible D gene (5 bases). V was cut by 2 bases and J by 2 bases, with 8 bases left in between. The CDR3 spans 14 residues. CDR1 and CDR2 (germline): MNHEY, SMNVEV (reference sequence).

Details on this clone: Other DNA sequences in the same sample also yield this CDR3. The chain employs TRBV28 and TRBJ1-5; D unclear. CDR3 length: 14 amino acids. In germline, CDR1 is MDHEN, CDR2 SYDVKM. Trimming stripped 3 bases from V and 2 bases from J, with 8 bases between. The CDR3 nucleotides read TGTGCCAGCAGTTTTGGGCAGGGCAATCAGCCCCAGCATTTT. Protein: CASSFGQGNQPQHF.

The rearrangement joins TRBV6-6 to TRBJ2-2; 7 bases are shared with TRBD1. The V gene end was trimmed by 6 bases and the J gene end by 5 bases; junction bases not matched to a gene: 9. Germline assignment: CDR1 MNHNY and CDR2 SVGAGI (reference sequence). CDR3 size: 15 residues. The CDR3, as DNA: TGTGCCAGCAGCCCCTTTACACAGGGGACCGGGGAGCTGTTTTTT. It translates to CASSPFTQGTGELFF.

This clone appeared once. The chain recombines TRBV7-6 with TRBJ1-5, with 9 bases fitting TRBD1. The CDR3 spans 14 residues. Germline V lookup: CDR1 SGHVS, CDR2 FNYEAQ. With V trimmed by 5 bases and J by 7 bases, 6 bases remained unmatched. The CDR3 bases are TGTGCCAGCAGCCCCGGACAGGGGATACAGCCCCAGCATTTT. Protein: CASSPGQGIQPQHF.